This T cell receptor (beta chain) came from a study of T cell clones after liver transplantation. Turning to the study itself: Post-transplant blood was tracked for graft-donor-reactive T cell clones identified in a pre-transplant mixed lymphocyte reaction. Pre-transplant mixed lymphocyte reactions yielded third-party-reactive TCRbeta sequences as comparators for graft-donor-reactive sequences. Until 12-24 months post-transplant, subjects got standard immunosuppression and no induction.

This clone was seen once. Trimming took off 5 bases at V and 8 bases at J, with 9 bases between the two ends. Germline CDR1 SEHNR, CDR2 FQNEAQ (reference sequence). The CDR3 contains 12 residues. The table came from immunoSEQ multiplex PCR; TCRdb's copy has only in-frame clones and leaves some out. The sample records about 60,000 clones, over 55% being singletons. The sequences come from CD4+ T cells from blood, collected before liver transplant. The source of this sequence is a human donor who received a liver transplant. This rearrangement joins TRBV7-9 to TRBJ2-2; possible D gene TRBD2, 5 bases. Here the CDR3 reads CASSLGEGELFF. The CDR3 DNA sequence: TGTGCCAGCAGCCTTGGGGAGGGGGAGCTGTTTTTT.